The 13 T cell receptor beta chains given below trace back to one sample, sequenced in a study of T cell changes during pregnancy in multiple sclerosis. Assay used: immunoSEQ multiplex PCR; TCRdb lists only in-frame clones, some missing. The sample yields under 20,000 clones, 84% seen once. Sequencing was performed on CD8+ T cells from peripheral blood mononuclear cells, taken in the second trimester of pregnancy. These receptors were taken from a female donor in good health, enrolled as a control in a pregnancy study.

The chain is built from TRBV7-2 and TRBJ2-1, with D unclear. The germline V gene has CDR1 SGHTA and CDR2 FQGNSA. Trimming shortened V by 4 bases and J by 5 bases, and 18 bases separated the two germline ends. The CDR3 contains 16 residues. The CDR3 nucleotides read TGTGCCAGCAGCTACACCCCCCCCAACCGAAACAATGAGCAGTTCTTC. This translates into CASSYTPPNRNNEQFF. The whole variable domain, filled in from reference TRBV7-2 and TRBJ2-1, reads GAGVSQSPSNKVTEKGKDVELRCDPISGHTALYWYRQSLGQGLEFLIYFQGNSAPDKSGLPSDRFSAERTGGSVSTLTIQRTQQEDSAVYLCASSYTPPNRNNEQFFGPGTRLTVL.

This chain uses TRBV15 with TRBJ1-2; D may be TRBD1 (5 bases). V lost 0 bases and J 4 bases, leaving 21 bases between the germline ends. CDR1 LNHNV and CDR2 YYDKDF come from the germline V gene (reference sequence). The CDR3 extends over 18 amino acids. CDR3 amino acids: CATSREVAGFLGVYGYTF. DNA for the CDR3: TGTGCCACCAGCAGAGAGGTGGCGGGGTTCCTGGGGGTCTATGGCTACACCTTC.

This chain joins TRBV4-3 and TRBJ1-2; TRBD1 matches 7 bases. The CDR3 is 14 amino acids. Germline CDR1 LGHNA, CDR2 YSLEER. The V gene end was trimmed by 4 bases and the J gene end by 5 bases; junction bases not matched to a gene: 7. In DNA form, the CDR3 reads TGCGCCAGCAGCCCACTACAGGGGCGGTATGGCTACACCTTC. It encodes CASSPLQGRYGYTF.

This clone has only one observation. V is TRBV4-3 and J is TRBJ2-1; a possible D gene is TRBD1 (6 bases). Germline lookup yields CDR1 LGHNA and CDR2 YSLEER. The CDR3 contains 17 residues. Trimming left V 0 bases short and J 5 bases short, with 17 bases between. For the CDR3, the DNA is TGCGCCAGCAGCCAAGATTTCGGGACATTAGGCCACAATGAGCAGTTCTTC. This encodes CASSQDFGTLGHNEQFF.

This chain connects TRBV4-1 to TRBJ1-6; tentatively, D is TRBD1 (6 bases). Looked up from germline, CDR1 is MGHRA and CDR2 is YSYEKL. Trimming took off 1 base at V and 7 bases at J, with 11 bases between the two ends. This CDR3 region has 15 residues. CDR3 DNA: TGCGCCAGCAGCCAAGCCGGGACACAGAATTCACCCCTCCACTTT. Encoded protein: CASSQAGTQNSPLHF.

The rearrangement uses TRBV27 and TRBJ2-3; TRBD2 agrees at 8 bases. Germline V gives CDR1 MNHEY, CDR2 SMNVEV (reference sequence). V shed 5 bases, J shed 1 base, and the junction held 5 bases outside the gene matches. This CDR3 has 15 amino acids. The CDR3 DNA is TGTGCCAGCAGTCCACCGACTAGCGGCACAGATACGCAGTATTTT. Encoded protein: CASSPPTSGTDTQYF.

In this sample, this clone turned up once. This chain links TRBV27 with TRBJ2-7, with a possible D match to TRBD1 (5 bases). CDR3 size: 13 residues. Germline assignment: CDR1 MNHEY and CDR2 SMNVEV (reference sequence). V lost 3 bases, J lost 4 bases, and 10 bases lay in between. CDR3 in DNA: TGTGCCAGCAGTTTTAAGGGGCCTTACGAGCAGTACTTC. This codes for CASSFKGPYEQYF.

The CDR3 bases are TGCGCCAGCAGCTTGGAGGGGGACAGGGCTAGGGAGACCCAGTACTTC. Protein product: CASSLEGDRARETQYF. The chain uses TRBV5-1 and TRBJ2-5, with 9 bases identical to TRBD1. CDR1 SGHRS and CDR2 YFSETQ come from the germline V gene. After removal of 0 bases from V and 5 bases from J, the junction contained 8 bases not matched to a gene. The length of the CDR3 is 16 residues.

A few counts support this clone. This sequence joins TRBV9 and TRBJ2-5; 9 bases are a match to TRBD1. The length of the CDR3 is 15 residues. V lost 4 bases, J lost 5 bases, and 9 bases stayed unmatched. From germline, CDR1 is SGDLS and CDR2 YYNGEE. CDR3 residues: CASSPGTGSEETQYF. In DNA, the CDR3 is TGTGCCAGCAGCCCCGGGACAGGGTCAGAGGAGACCCAGTACTTC.

The rearrangement links TRBV9 to TRBJ2-1; weak D call: TRBD2 (7 bases). V was clipped by 0 bases and J by 7 bases, with 17 bases between them. Germline lookup yields CDR1 SGDLS and CDR2 YYNGEE. The CDR3 has 16 amino acids. CDR3 in DNA: TGTGCCAGCAGCGTAGCCTTGAGGGGGGGTGTGAATGAGCAGTTCTTC. As protein: CASSVALRGGVNEQFF.

In this sample, this clone is medium-sized. The rearrangement links TRBV14 to TRBJ2-1; 8 bases fit TRBD2. V lost 7 bases, J lost 3 bases, and 8 bases stayed unmatched. The CDR3 is made up of 15 amino acids. The germline CDR1 and CDR2 sequences are SGHDN and FVKESK. The CDR3 DNA sequence: TGTGCCAGCACTTCCAAAGCGGGGGTCTACAATGAGCAGTTCTTC. It codes for CASTSKAGVYNEQFF.

The rearrangement uses TRBV27 and TRBJ1-1; no clear D. This CDR3 region has 12 residues. V gave up 10 bases and J gave up 1 base, with 10 bases separating them. Germline values: CDR1 MNHEY, CDR2 SMNVEV (reference sequence). The CDR3 here is CATAGGNTEAFF. In DNA, the CDR3 is TGTGCCACCGCAGGAGGGAACACTGAAGCTTTCTTT.

This clone was detected only once. This chain uses TRBV27 with TRBJ1-5; TRBD1 is a possible D gene (5 bases). Germline CDR1 MNHEY, CDR2 SMNVEV (reference sequence). Trimming left V 4 bases short and J 0 bases short, with 13 bases between. The CDR3 consists of 16 residues. CDR3 residues: CASSSGFMRSNQPQHF. The CDR3 DNA sequence: TGTGCCAGCAGTTCAGGGTTCATGCGTAGCAATCAGCCCCAGCATTTT.